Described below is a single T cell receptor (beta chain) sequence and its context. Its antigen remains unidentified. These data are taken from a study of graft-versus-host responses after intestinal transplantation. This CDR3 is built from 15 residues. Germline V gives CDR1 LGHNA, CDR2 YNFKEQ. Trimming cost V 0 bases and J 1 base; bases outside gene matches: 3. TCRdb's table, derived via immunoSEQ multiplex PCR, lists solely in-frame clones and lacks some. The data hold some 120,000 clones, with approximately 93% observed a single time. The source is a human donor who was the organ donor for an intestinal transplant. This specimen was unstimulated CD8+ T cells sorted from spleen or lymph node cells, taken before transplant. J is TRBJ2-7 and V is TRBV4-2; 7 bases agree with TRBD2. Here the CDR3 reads CASSQDAAGSYEQYF. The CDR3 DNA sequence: TGTGCCAGCAGCCAAGATGCAGCGGGATCCTACGAGCAGTACTTC.